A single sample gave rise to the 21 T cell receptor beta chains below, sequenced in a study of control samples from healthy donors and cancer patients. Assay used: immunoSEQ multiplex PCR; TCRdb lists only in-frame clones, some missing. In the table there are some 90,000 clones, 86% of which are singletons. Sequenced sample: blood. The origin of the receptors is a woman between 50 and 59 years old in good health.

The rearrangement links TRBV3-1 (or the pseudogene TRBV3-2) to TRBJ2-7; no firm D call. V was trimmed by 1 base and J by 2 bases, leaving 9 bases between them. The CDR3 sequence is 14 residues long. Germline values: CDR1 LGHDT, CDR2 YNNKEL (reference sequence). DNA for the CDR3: TGTGCCAGCAGCCAAGGGACCCGGACCTACGAGCAGTACTTC. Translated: CASSQGTRTYEQYF.

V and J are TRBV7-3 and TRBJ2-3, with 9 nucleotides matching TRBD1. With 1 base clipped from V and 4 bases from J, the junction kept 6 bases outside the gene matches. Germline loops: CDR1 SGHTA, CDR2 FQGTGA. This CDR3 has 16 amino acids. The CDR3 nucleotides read TGTGCCAGCAGCTTAAAGGGGACAGGGTACGCAGATACGCAGTATTTT. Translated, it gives CASSLKGTGYADTQYF. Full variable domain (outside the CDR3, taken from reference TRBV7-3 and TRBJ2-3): GAGVSQTPSNKVTEKGKYVELRCDPISGHTALYWYRQSLGQGPEFLIYFQGTGAADDSGLPNDRFFAVRPEGSVSTLKIQRTERGDSAVYLCASSLKGTGYADTQYFGPGTRLTVL.

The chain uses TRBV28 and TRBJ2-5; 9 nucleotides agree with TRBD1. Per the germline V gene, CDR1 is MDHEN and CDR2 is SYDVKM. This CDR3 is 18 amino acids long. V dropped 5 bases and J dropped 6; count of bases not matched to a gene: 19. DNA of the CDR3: TGTGCCAGCAGTCGTCGACAGGGGGGCGCGGGCTACCCCAAGACCCAGTACTTC. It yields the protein CASSRRQGGAGYPKTQYF.

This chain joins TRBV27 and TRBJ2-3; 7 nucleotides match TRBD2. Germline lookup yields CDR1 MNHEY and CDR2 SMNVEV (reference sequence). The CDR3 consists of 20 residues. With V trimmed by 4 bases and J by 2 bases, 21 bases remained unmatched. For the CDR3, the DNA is TGTGCCAGCAGTTCCCCACCCCCGGGGGGAGATATGACAAACACAGATACGCAGTATTTT. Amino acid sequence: CASSSPPPGGDMTNTDTQYF.

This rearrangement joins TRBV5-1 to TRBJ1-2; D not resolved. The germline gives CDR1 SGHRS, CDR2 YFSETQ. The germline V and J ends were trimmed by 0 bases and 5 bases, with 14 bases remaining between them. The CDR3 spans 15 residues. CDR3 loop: CASSLVLADRYGYTF. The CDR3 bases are TGCGCCAGCAGCTTGGTCTTGGCGGATAGATATGGCTACACCTTC.

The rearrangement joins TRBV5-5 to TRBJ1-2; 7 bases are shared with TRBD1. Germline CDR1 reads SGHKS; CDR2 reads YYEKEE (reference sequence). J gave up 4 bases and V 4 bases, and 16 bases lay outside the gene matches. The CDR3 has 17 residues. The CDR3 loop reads CASSLGVGRGAAYGYTF. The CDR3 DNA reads TGTGCCAGCAGCCTGGGGGTGGGCAGGGGGGCCGCCTATGGCTACACCTTC.

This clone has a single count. CDR3 sequence (DNA): TGTGCCAGTAGTAAACAGGGGGGCGGACGGTACGAGCAGTACTTC. Its protein product is CASSKQGGGRYEQYF. The V gene is TRBV19, the J gene TRBJ2-7; 8 bases are a match to TRBD1. V lost 4 bases and J lost 4; bases outside the gene matches: 9. CDR1 is LNHDA, CDR2 SQIVND, per germline (reference sequence). CDR3 size: 15 residues. Based on the CDR3 plus reference TRBV19 and TRBJ2-7, the full variable domain is DGGITQSPKYLFRKEGQNVTLSCEQNLNHDAMYWYRQDPGQGLRLIYYSQIVNDFQKGDIAEGYSVSREKKESFPLTVTSAQKNPTAFYLCASSKQGGGRYEQYFGPGTRLTVT.

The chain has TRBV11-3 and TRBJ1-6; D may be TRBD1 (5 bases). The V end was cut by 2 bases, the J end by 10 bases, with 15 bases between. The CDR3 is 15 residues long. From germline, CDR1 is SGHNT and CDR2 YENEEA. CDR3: CASSLNDFKGSPLHF. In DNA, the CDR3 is TGTGCCAGCAGCTTAAATGACTTTAAGGGGTCACCCCTCCACTTT.

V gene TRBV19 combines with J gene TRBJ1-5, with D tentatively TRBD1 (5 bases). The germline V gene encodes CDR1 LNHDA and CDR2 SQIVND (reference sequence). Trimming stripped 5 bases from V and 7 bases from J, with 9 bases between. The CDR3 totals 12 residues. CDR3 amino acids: CASSLPGQPQHF. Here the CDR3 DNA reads TGTGCCAGTAGTCTTCCAGGGCAGCCCCAGCATTTT.

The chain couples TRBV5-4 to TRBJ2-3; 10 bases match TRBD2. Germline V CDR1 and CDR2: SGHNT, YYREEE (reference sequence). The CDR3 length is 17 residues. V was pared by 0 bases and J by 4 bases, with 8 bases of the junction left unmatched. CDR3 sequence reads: CASSLVVSGGPADTQYF. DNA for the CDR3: TGTGCCAGCAGCTTGGTGGTTAGCGGGGGGCCCGCAGATACGCAGTATTTT. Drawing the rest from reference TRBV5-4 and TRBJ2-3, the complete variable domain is ETGVTQSPTHLIKTRGQQVTLRCSSQSGHNTVSWYQQALGQGPQFIFQYYREEENGRGNFPPRFSGLQFPNYSSELNVNALELDDSALYLCASSLVVSGGPADTQYFGPGTRLTVL.

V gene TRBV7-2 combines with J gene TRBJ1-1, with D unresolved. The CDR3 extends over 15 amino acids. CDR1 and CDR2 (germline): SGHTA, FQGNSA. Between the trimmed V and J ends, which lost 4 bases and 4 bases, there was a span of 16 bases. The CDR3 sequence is CASSYEPGLGTEAFF. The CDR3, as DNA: TGTGCCAGCAGCTACGAACCTGGGCTGGGCACTGAAGCTTTCTTT.

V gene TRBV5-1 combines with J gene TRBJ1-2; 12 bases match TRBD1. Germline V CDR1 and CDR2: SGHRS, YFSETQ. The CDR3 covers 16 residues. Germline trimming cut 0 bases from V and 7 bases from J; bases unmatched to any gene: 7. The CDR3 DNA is TGCGCCAGCAGCTTGGGAGGGACAGGGGGCGGCGGTGGCTACACCTTC. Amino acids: CASSLGGTGGGGGYTF.

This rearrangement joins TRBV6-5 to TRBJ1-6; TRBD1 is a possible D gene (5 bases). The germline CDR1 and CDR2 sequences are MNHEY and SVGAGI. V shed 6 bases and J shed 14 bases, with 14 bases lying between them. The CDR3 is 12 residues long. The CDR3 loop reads CASSRDGLTLHF. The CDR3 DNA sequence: TGTGCCAGCAGCAGGGACGGCCTAACCCTCCACTTT.

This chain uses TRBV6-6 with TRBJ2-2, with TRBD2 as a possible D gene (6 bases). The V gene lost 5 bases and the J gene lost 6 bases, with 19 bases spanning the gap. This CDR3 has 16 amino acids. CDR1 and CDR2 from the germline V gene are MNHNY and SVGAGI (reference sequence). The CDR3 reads CASSRGDSVWAGELFF. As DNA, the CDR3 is TGTGCCAGCAGTCGAGGGGACTCAGTTTGGGCCGGGGAGCTGTTTTTT.

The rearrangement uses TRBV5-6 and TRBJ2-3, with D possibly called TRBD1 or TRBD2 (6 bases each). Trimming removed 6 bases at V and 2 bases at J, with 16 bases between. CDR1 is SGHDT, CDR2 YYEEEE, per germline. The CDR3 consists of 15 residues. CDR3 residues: CASNNPGGFTDTQYF. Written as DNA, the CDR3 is TGTGCCAGCAACAATCCCGGGGGCTTCACAGATACGCAGTATTTT.

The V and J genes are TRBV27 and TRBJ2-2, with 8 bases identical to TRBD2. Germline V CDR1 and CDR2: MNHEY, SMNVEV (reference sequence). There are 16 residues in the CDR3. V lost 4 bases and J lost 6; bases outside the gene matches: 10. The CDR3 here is CASSSQTSVVAGELFF. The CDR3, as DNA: TGTGCCAGCAGTTCCCAGACTAGCGTAGTGGCCGGGGAGCTGTTTTTT.

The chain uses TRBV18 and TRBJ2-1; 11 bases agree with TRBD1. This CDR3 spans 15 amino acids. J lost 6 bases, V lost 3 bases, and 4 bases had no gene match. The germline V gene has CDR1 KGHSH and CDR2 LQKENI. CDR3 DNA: TGTGCCAGCTCACCTACCGGGACAGGGGGCAATGAGCAGTTCTTC. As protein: CASSPTGTGGNEQFF.

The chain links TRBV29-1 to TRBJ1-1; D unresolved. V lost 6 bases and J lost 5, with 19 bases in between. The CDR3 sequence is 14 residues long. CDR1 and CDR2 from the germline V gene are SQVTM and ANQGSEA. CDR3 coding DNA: TGCAGCGTCGCCGTCCGCCAGCTGGGGACTGAAGCTTTCTTT. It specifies CSVAVRQLGTEAFF.

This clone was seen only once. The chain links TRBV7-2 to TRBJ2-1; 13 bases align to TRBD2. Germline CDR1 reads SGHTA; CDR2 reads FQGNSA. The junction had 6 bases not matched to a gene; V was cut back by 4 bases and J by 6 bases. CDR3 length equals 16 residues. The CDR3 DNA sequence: TGTGCCAGCAGCTCCCCGGGACTAGCGGGATCCAATGAGCAGTTCTTC. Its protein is CASSSPGLAGSNEQFF.

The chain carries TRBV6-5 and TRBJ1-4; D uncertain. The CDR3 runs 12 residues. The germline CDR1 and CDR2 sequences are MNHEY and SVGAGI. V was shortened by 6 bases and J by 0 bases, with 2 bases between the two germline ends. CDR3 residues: CASRTTNEKLFF. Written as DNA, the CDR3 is TGTGCCAGCAGAACAACTAATGAAAAACTGTTTTTT.

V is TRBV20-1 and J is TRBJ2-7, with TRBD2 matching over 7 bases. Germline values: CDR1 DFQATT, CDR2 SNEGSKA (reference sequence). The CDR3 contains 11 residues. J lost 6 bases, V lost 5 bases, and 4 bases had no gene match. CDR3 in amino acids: CSARREREQYF. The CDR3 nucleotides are TGCAGTGCTCGGCGGGAGCGCGAGCAGTACTTC.